One sample yielded the 25 T cell receptor beta chains listed below, sequenced in a study of T cells in Graves' hyperthyroidism and ophthalmopathy. RNA transcripts yielded amplified TCR beta CDR3 regions. When the TCR CDR3 underwent first-round RT-PCR, the HTBI primer set was used. Each CDR3 protein gets one entry after TCRdb re-called the multiplex PCR reads with MiXCR. Of a few hundred thousand distinct CDR3 sequences detected, about an eighth appear once; the ten largest clones hold 4% to 6.5%. The specimen was blood. These receptors came from a young woman with Graves' hyperthyroidism.

This clonotype came up many times. This sequence joins TRBV9 and TRBJ1-1, with D uncertain. The V end lost 2 bases, the J end lost 1 base, and 6 bases lay between the germline ends. This CDR3 is built from 13 residues. Germline V lookup: CDR1 SGDLS, CDR2 YYNGEE. The CDR3 sequence is CASSVVPNTEAFF. CDR3 nucleotides: TGTGCCAGCAGCGTCGTCCCGAACACTGAAGCTTTCTTT.

This clonotype appeared many times. This sequence joins TRBV20-1 and TRBJ1-1; unclear D gene. Deletions cut 2 bases from V and 7 bases from J, with 11 bases between. The germline CDR1 and CDR2 sequences are DFQATT and SNEGSKA (reference sequence). The CDR3 is 12 residues long. The CDR3 coding sequence is TGCAGTGCTAGATCGGGAGGTGGTGAAGCTTTCTTT. It is translated as CSARSGGGEAFF.

This clonotype was seen a handful of times. The V and J genes are TRBV24-1 and TRBJ1-2, with a tentative D call TRBD1 (6 bases). Germline V gene lookup returns CDR1 KGHDR and CDR2 SFDVKD. The CDR3 has 14 residues. V dropped 6 bases and J dropped 3 bases, with 13 bases sitting between them. This CDR3 is CATSPRGVDYGYTF. The CDR3 coding sequence is TGTGCCACCAGTCCAAGGGGGGTGGACTATGGCTACACCTTC.

This clonotype appeared many times. V and J are TRBV6-4 and TRBJ2-2; D unresolved. Germline CDR1 is MRHNA and CDR2 is SNTAGT. The CDR3 has 13 amino acids. Trimming pared 0 bases from V and 6 bases from J, leaving 5 bases between. CDR3 DNA: TGTGCCAGCAGTGACTCTCAGGCCGGGGAGCTGTTTTTT. This sequence encodes CASSDSQAGELFF.

In this sample, this clonotype turned up a few times. The chain couples TRBV2 to TRBJ2-2; TRBD1 might be the D (6 bases). This CDR3 spans 13 amino acids. V dropped 2 bases and J dropped 8 bases, with 9 bases sitting between them. Germline CDR1 and CDR2: SNHLY and FYNNEI. CDR3 nucleotide sequence: TGTGCCAGCAGTGAATCAGGGGTGGGGGAGCTGTTTTTT. Its protein product is CASSESGVGELFF.

This clonotype was observed a handful of times. The chain uses TRBV20-1 and TRBJ2-7, with 14 bases matching TRBD2. CDR3 length equals 14 residues. The trim removed 8 bases at V and 3 bases at J, leaving 6 bases unmatched. Germline CDR1 is DFQATT and CDR2 is SNEGSKA (reference sequence). CDR3: CSTAGLAGVYEQYF. DNA for the CDR3: TGCAGTACTGCGGGACTAGCGGGAGTCTACGAGCAGTACTTC.

This clonotype was detected only a few times. The CDR3 is CATSDPKMGRETQYF. The CDR3 DNA reads as TGTGCCACCAGTGACCCGAAGATGGGGCGAGAGACCCAGTACTTC. This chain links TRBV24-1 with TRBJ2-5, with a possible D match to TRBD1 (5 bases). Trimming left V 4 bases short and J 4 bases short, with 15 bases between. Germline lookup yields CDR1 KGHDR and CDR2 SFDVKD. The CDR3 runs 15 residues.

Many counts were recorded for this clonotype. The V call is TRBV5-1, the J call TRBJ1-1, with 8 bases lining up with TRBD1. Germline lookup yields CDR1 SGHRS and CDR2 YFSETQ. Trimming took 5 bases from V and 5 from J; bases not matched to a gene: 14. The CDR3 is 16 residues long. The CDR3 loop is CASRRGQGDWDTEAFF. CDR3 DNA sequence: TGCGCCAGCAGACGAGGACAGGGTGACTGGGATACTGAAGCTTTCTTT. Full variable domain (remainder filled in from reference TRBV5-1 and TRBJ1-1): KAGVTQTPRYLIKTRGQQVTLSCSPISGHRSVSWYQQTPGQGLQFLFEYFSETQRNKGNFPGRFSGRQFSNSRSEMNVSTLELGDSALYLCASRRGQGDWDTEAFFGQGTRLTVV.

In its sample, this clonotype was seen many times. The V call is TRBV6-1, the J call TRBJ1-2; D might be TRBD1 (6 bases). The CDR3 extends over 15 amino acids. V lost 6 bases and J 7 bases, leaving 21 bases between the germline ends. The germline V gene has CDR1 MNHNS and CDR2 SASEGT. DNA for the CDR3: TGTGCCAGCAGGGCGGGATGGGGCGGACAGCCTGGCTACACCTTC. Translating it yields CASRAGWGGQPGYTF.

In the case of this clonotype: A much larger clone lies a single base off, so this may be a read error. The chain joins TRBV7-2 to TRBJ1-1, with D possibly being TRBD1 (5 bases). Germline assignment: CDR1 SGHTA and CDR2 FQGNSA. The germline V and J ends were trimmed by 5 bases and 3 bases, with 10 bases remaining between them. CDR3 length: 13 residues. CDR3 nucleotide sequence: TGTGCCAGCAGCGAGACAGCGGACACTGAAGCTTTCTTT. Its translation: CASSETADTEAFF.

The sample holds many counts of this clonotype. The rearrangement links TRBV20-1 to TRBJ2-3; 7 bases match TRBD1. There are 14 residues in the CDR3. V lost 1 base and J lost 2; bases outside the gene matches: 3. The germline V gene has CDR1 DFQATT and CDR2 SNEGSKA (reference sequence). The CDR3 here is CSARGQGNTDTQYF. As DNA, the CDR3 is TGCAGTGCTAGAGGACAGGGAAACACAGATACGCAGTATTTT.

The J gene is TRBJ2-3, the V gene TRBV29-1; perhaps TRBD1 as D (6 bases). V lost 2 bases and J lost 3, with 9 bases in between. This CDR3 has 13 residues. Germline CDR1 SQVTM, CDR2 ANQGSEA. In DNA form, the CDR3 reads TGCAGCGTTGAAATAGGGGGTACAGATACGCAGTATTTT. Translating gives CSVEIGGTDTQYF.

For this clonotype: This may stem from a read error, because a much larger clone lies one nucleotide away. V and J are TRBV7-2 and TRBJ2-1, with 13 bases that match TRBD2. The CDR3 has 20 amino acids. Per the germline V gene, CDR1 is SGHTA and CDR2 is FQGNSA. Losses at the gene ends were 7 bases for V and 5 bases for J; bases not matched to a gene: 20. The CDR3 is CASTPLTSGRIFISHNEQFF. The CDR3 DNA is TGTGCCAGCACCCCCCTGACTAGCGGGAGGATTTTTATATCGCACAATGAGCAGTTCTTC.

The chain recombines TRBV13 with TRBJ2-1; the D gene is possibly TRBD2 (5 bases). The V gene's germline CDR1 is PRHDT and CDR2 FYEKMQ (reference sequence). The CDR3 is made up of 14 amino acids. V shed 5 bases and J shed 8 bases, with 16 bases lying between them. CDR3 nucleotide sequence: TGTGCCAGCAGCCTGGCGTTGGGGAGTCATGAGCAGTTCTTC. As protein: CASSLALGSHEQFF. Supplemented by reference TRBV13 and TRBJ2-1, the full variable domain reads AAGVIQSPRHLIKEKRETATLKCYPIPRHDTVYWYQQGPGQDPQFLISFYEKMQSDKGSIPDRFSAQQFSDYHSELNMSSLELGDSALYFCASSLALGSHEQFFGPGTRLTVL.

This clonotype was observed many times. The chain uses TRBV30 and TRBJ2-7; no firm D call. V was cut by 5 bases and J by 6 bases, with 14 bases left in between. This CDR3 is built from 12 residues. Germline lookup yields CDR1 GTSNPN and CDR2 SVGIG (reference sequence). The CDR3 reads CAWSSSESEQYF. The CDR3 DNA reads as TGTGCCTGGTCCTCATCGGAAAGCGAGCAGTACTTC.

This clonotype was counted a few times. A read error may produce the germline difference seen at one junction end. The rearrangement uses TRBV6-9 and TRBJ2-1, with a weak D call TRBD1 (6 bases). Germline assignment: CDR1 MNHGY and CDR2 SVAAGI. The CDR3 loop spans 14 amino acids. The CDR3 DNA reads as TGTGCCAGCAGTTACGAGGACAGCGAGGATGAGCGGTTCTTC. This sequence encodes CASSYEDSEDERFF.

This sequence joins TRBV30 and TRBJ1-4; the D is unclear. The CDR3 runs 14 residues. Trimming cost V 3 bases and J 0 bases, with 8 bases left between them. Looked up from germline, CDR1 is GTSNPN and CDR2 is SVGIG (reference sequence). Here the CDR3 reads CAWRQIATNEKLFF. In DNA form, the CDR3 reads TGTGCCTGGAGGCAGATTGCAACTAATGAAAAACTGTTTTTT.

Only a few counts were recorded for this clonotype. The chain carries TRBV20-1 and TRBJ1-1, with 7 bases that match TRBD1. CDR1 is DFQATT, CDR2 SNEGSKA, per germline (reference sequence). Trimming at V came to 6 bases and at J to 12 bases, leaving 13 bases not matched to a gene. This CDR3 is built from 12 residues. CDR3 sequence: CSAREGQGGTFF. CDR3 in DNA: TGCAGTGCCCGGGAGGGGCAGGGGGGAACTTTCTTT.

This clonotype was counted at least ten times. The chain carries TRBV10-3 and TRBJ2-3; 7 positions agree with TRBD1. This CDR3 region has 15 residues. Germline V lookup: CDR1 ENHRY, CDR2 SYGVKD. Germline trimming cut 4 bases from V and 0 bases from J; bases unmatched to any gene: 4. The CDR3 coding sequence is TGTGCCATCAGTGGGGACAGCTCTAGCACAGATACGCAGTATTTT. It codes for CAISGDSSSTDTQYF.

This clonotype was observed a few times. The chain is built from TRBV2 and TRBJ2-1; 11 bases agree with TRBD2. The CDR3 has 16 amino acids. V gave up 1 base and J gave up 10 bases; unmatched junction bases: 9. Germline values: CDR1 SNHLY, CDR2 FYNNEI. The CDR3 DNA reads TGTGCCAGCAGTGAAGAGGGGACTAGCGGCTCGGTCGAGCAGTTCTTC. It yields the protein CASSEEGTSGSVEQFF.

This rearrangement joins TRBV7-2 to TRBJ2-5; tentative D call: TRBD1 (5 bases). Germline V gives CDR1 SGHTA, CDR2 FQGNSA. V was clipped by 2 bases and J by 1 base, with 11 bases between them. The length of the CDR3 is 15 residues. This chain's CDR3 is CASSLNGHPQETQYF. The CDR3 DNA is TGTGCCAGCAGCTTAAACGGACACCCCCAAGAGACCCAGTACTTC.

This clonotype occurred many times. The chain is built from TRBV7-3 and TRBJ2-7; TRBD2 is a possible D gene (5 bases). Germline values: CDR1 SGHTA, CDR2 FQGTGA. Trimming pared 8 bases from V and 1 base from J, leaving 15 bases between. The CDR3 has 14 amino acids. The CDR3 loop reads CASASAGGSYEQYF. CDR3 bases: TGTGCCAGCGCTTCGGCGGGCGGGTCCTACGAGCAGTACTTC.

This clonotype was seen ten or more times. The chain links TRBV5-6 to TRBJ1-4; 7 bases align to TRBD1. V shed 4 bases and J 4 bases; nucleotides not matched to a gene: 10. Per the germline V gene, CDR1 is SGHDT and CDR2 is YYEEEE. CDR3 length: 16 amino acids. CDR3 residues: CASSLSPGQLNEKLFF. CDR3 DNA sequence: TGTGCCAGCAGCCTATCCCCGGGACAGCTTAATGAAAAACTGTTTTTT.

This clonotype was found a few times. V usage is TRBV4-3 and J usage is TRBJ1-2; D is ambiguous. The CDR3 covers 15 residues. Germline lookup yields CDR1 LGHNA and CDR2 YSLEER. V shed 0 bases and J shed 8 bases, with 16 bases lying between them. CDR3 sequence (DNA): TGCGCCAGCAGCCAAGATGCCGGGATCTCAGGAGGCTACACCTTC. This gives the protein CASSQDAGISGGYTF.

This clonotype was detected ten times or more. The V gene is TRBV28, the J gene TRBJ1-1; D possibly corresponds to TRBD1 (6 bases). Germline values: CDR1 MDHEN, CDR2 SYDVKM. The CDR3 is 13 amino acids. V dropped 9 bases and J dropped 1 base, with 12 bases sitting between them. CDR3 sequence reads: CASPGDGNTEAFF. CDR3 nucleotide sequence: TGTGCCAGTCCAGGGGACGGGAACACTGAAGCTTTCTTT.